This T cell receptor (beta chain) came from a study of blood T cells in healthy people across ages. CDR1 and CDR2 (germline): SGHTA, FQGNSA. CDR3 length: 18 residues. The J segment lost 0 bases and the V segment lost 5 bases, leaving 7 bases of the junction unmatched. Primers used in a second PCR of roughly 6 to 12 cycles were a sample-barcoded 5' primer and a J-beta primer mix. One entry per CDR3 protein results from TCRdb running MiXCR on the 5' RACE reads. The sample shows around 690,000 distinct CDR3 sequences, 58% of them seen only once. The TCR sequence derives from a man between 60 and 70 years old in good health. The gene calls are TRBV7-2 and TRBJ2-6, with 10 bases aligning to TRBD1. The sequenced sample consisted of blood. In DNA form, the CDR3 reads TGTGCCAGCAGCACCGGGACAGGGGCCCTCTCTGGGGCCAACGTCCTGACTTTC. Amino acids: CASSTGTGALSGANVLTF.